This record concerns one T cell receptor (beta chain) sequence. As yet, its antigen is unknown. The CDR3 extends over 17 amino acids. Germline V lookup: CDR1 LGHNA, CDR2 YSLEER. Trimming pared 0 bases from V and 8 bases from J, leaving 20 bases between. For the second PCR, which ran for 7 to 11 cycles, a sample-barcoded 5' primer and a J-beta primer mix were used. TCRdb redid the calling of the 5' RACE reads with MiXCR, one entry per CDR3 protein. This table holds under 750,000 distinct CDR3 sequences, less than 60% found once. This entry comes from a study of blood T cells in healthy people across ages. Points from the study as a whole: Higher diversity and more naive CD4+ cells were features of long-lived donors, compared to aged donors.

Sequencing used blood. The chain links TRBV4-3 to TRBJ2-1; tentatively, D is TRBD2 (5 bases). The TCR sequence derives from a man older than 75 in good health. The CDR3 reads CASSQDRRTLPGDEQFF. The CDR3 region has the DNA TGCGCCAGCAGCCAAGATCGGAGGACCTTACCTGGGGATGAGCAGTTCTTC.